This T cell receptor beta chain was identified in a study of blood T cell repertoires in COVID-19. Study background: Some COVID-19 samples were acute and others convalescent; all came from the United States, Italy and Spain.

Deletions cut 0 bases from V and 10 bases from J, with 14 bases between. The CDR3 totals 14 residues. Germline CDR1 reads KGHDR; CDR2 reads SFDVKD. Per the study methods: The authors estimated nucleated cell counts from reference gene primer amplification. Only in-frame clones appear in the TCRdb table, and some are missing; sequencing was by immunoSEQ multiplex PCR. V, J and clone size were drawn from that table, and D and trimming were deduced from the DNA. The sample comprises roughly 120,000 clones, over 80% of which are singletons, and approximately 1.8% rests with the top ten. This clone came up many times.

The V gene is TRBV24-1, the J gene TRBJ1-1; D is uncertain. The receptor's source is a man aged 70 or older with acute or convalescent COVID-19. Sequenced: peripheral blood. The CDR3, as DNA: TGTGCCACCAGTGATTTGCGGGGAAGAGAAGGAGCTTTCTTT. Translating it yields CATSDLRGREGAFF.